Listed below are T cell receptor beta chains from one sample, sequenced in a study of Ad26.COV2.S vaccination and SARS-CoV-2 variants. The assay was immunoSEQ multiplex PCR, and TCRdb's table has in-frame clones only and misses some. The table has a few hundred thousand clones, over 75% seen once. The sample here was peripheral blood, taken in a trial of Ad26.COV2.S vaccine versus placebo. These receptors were obtained from a person between 18 and 65 years old who received the Ad26.COV2.S COVID-19 vaccine or a placebo. Both conserved end residues are part of each CDR3. D genes are given only for firm matches. The size entry is marked missing in some rows and otherwise reads once, few, many or a size class.

D | size | J | V | DNA | CDR3
- | - | TRBJ1-5 | TRBV19 | TGTGCCAGTAGTATAGTCGGTGTGAGCAATCAGCCCCAGCATTTT | CASSIVGVSNQPQHF
- | once | TRBJ1-1 | TRBV7-8 | TGTGCCAGCAGCTTAGCGCTGGGCACTGAAGCTTTCTTT | CASSLALGTEAFF
TRBD1 | - | TRBJ1-2 | TRBV24-1 | TGTGCCACCAGTCCGCCGGGACAGGCGAGAGGCTACACCTTC | CATSPPGQARGYTF
TRBD1 | - | TRBJ2-7 | TRBV5-1 | TGCGCCAGCAGCACCGGGACAGGGTTCGAGCAGTACTTC | CASSTGTGFEQYF
TRBD1 | many | TRBJ1-6 | TRBV6-4 | TGTGCCACCAGAGACAGGGACAATTCACCCCTCCACTTT | CATRDRDNSPLHF
- | - | TRBJ1-4 | TRBV6-6 | TGTGCCAGCAGTTACAGACAGTCCGCAACTAATGAAAAACTGTTTTTT | CASSYRQSATNEKLFF
- | - | TRBJ2-5 | TRBV2 | TGTGCCAGCCGAGTGGTCGCAGGAGAGACCCAGTACTTC | CASRVVAGETQYF
TRBD1 | - | TRBJ1-5 | TRBV11-1 | TGTGCCAGCAGCTTAGACAGGGGAGATCAGCCCCAGCATTTT | CASSLDRGDQPQHF
TRBD1 | - | TRBJ2-7 | TRBV6-5 | TGTGCAGCCCCGGGAAGGGACAGGGGATTCCGCGAGCAGTACTTC | CAAPGRDRGFREQYF
- | - | TRBJ2-1 | TRBV7-3 | TGTGCCAGCAGCTTACTCCCGGGACGGGCCTACAATGAGCAGTTCTTC | CASSLLPGRAYNEQFF
- | - | TRBJ1-2 | TRBV19 | TGTGCCAGTAGTTGGACAGCGGTTAACTATGGCTACACCTTC | CASSWTAVNYGYTF
- | once | TRBJ1-2 | TRBV10-3 | TGTGCCATCAGTGCTCAGGGAAGAGGAGGCTACACCTTC | CAISAQGRGGYTF
TRBD2 | - | TRBJ2-7 | TRBV19 | TGTGCCAGTAGTGGAATAGCGGGGGGCTCCTACGAGCAGTACTTC | CASSGIAGGSYEQYF
- | - | TRBJ2-7 | TRBV12-3/TRBV12-4 | TGTGCCAGCAGTCCGACAGGTTCTGGGCTATACTTC | CASSPTGSGLYF
TRBD1 | - | TRBJ1-1 | TRBV29-1 | TGCAGCGTTGCATCTAGGGAGGGGGCTTTCACTGAAGCTTTCTTT | CSVASREGAFTEAFF
- | - | TRBJ2-5 | TRBV2 | TGTGCCAGCAGTGAAGCGGGGGTAGAGACCCAGTACTTC | CASSEAGVETQYF
- | - | TRBJ1-4 | TRBV10-1 | TGCGCCAGCAGTAGTCAGGGACCTAATGAAAAACTGTTTTTT | CASSSQGPNEKLFF
TRBD2 | - | TRBJ2-2 | TRBV10-3 | TGTGCCACCGCGGGACTAGCGGGCCCGAACACCGGGGAGCTGTTTTTT | CATAGLAGPNTGELFF
TRBD2 | - | TRBJ2-5 | TRBV7-6 | TGTGCCAGCGCAATAAGACTGACTAGCGGGGGGGCCCTGGGAGAGACCCAGTACTTC | CASAIRLTSGGALGETQYF
- | - | TRBJ1-6 | TRBV6-1 | TGTGCCAGCAGTGAAGTCTCGAATTCACCCCTCCACTTT | CASSEVSNSPLHF
- | - | TRBJ2-5 | TRBV24-1 | TGTGCCACCAGTGATCCCGACAGGAGGAAAGAGACCCAGTACTTC | CATSDPDRRKETQYF
TRBD2 | - | TRBJ2-5 | TRBV2 | TGTGCCAGCATGGTTGATAGCGGGACCGGTTGGGGGACCCAGTACTTC | CASMVDSGTGWGTQYF
- | - | TRBJ1-2 | TRBV29-1 | TGCAGCGTTGTTCGAGCTGGTGGAAGCATCGACTATGGCTACACCTTC | CSVVRAGGSIDYGYTF